These 19 T cell receptor beta chains share one sample of origin, sequenced in a study of cytotoxic CD8 clonotypes in ibrutinib-treated CLL. Repertoires were generated with immunoSEQ multiplex PCR, while TCRdb's copy carries only in-frame clones and drops some. The data contain about 130,000 clones, around four fifths of them seen just once; the ten biggest clones take up about 3.3%. Sequenced here: PBMCs, sampled after 24 months of ibrutinib treatment. Every receptor here comes from a human donor with chronic lymphocytic leukemia.

The chain is built from TRBV6-1 and TRBJ2-5; D gene uncertain. V dropped 6 bases and J dropped 5 bases, with 13 bases sitting between them. The CDR3 covers 13 residues. Germline CDR1 is MNHNS and CDR2 is SASEGT. The CDR3 nucleotides are TGTGCCAGCAGCTGGAACTCCGGGGAGACCCAGTACTTC. Its protein product is CASSWNSGETQYF.

This chain joins TRBV2 and TRBJ1-1; the D is unclear. The CDR3 runs to 15 residues. V was shortened by 7 bases and J by 2 bases, with 17 bases between the two germline ends. Germline V gives CDR1 SNHLY, CDR2 FYNNEI. CDR3: CASTQELGFNTEAFF. The CDR3 DNA reads as TGTGCCAGCACCCAAGAGTTGGGTTTTAACACTGAAGCTTTCTTT.

This clone was found once. The chain uses TRBV5-4 and TRBJ2-2; 7 bases agree with TRBD1. This CDR3 region has 15 residues. From germline, CDR1 is SGHNT and CDR2 YYREEE (reference sequence). The V segment lost 0 bases and the J segment 5 bases; nucleotides outside the gene matches: 4. The CDR3, as DNA: TGTGCCAGCAGCTTGGAACAGGGGTTTACCGGGGAGCTGTTTTTT. Protein: CASSLEQGFTGELFF.

The chain links TRBV11-3 to TRBJ2-1; 13 bases agree with TRBD2. The CDR3 runs to 15 residues. Germline-derived CDR1 and CDR2 are SGHNT and YENEEA. Unmatched junction bases numbered 6, after V lost 3 bases and J lost 10 bases. CDR3 amino acids: CASSFGLAGAQEQFF. The CDR3 nucleotides read TGTGCCAGCAGCTTTGGACTAGCGGGGGCCCAGGAGCAGTTCTTC. The full variable domain, its missing parts supplied by reference TRBV11-3 and TRBJ2-1, is EAGVVQSPRYKIIEKKQPVAFWCNPISGHNTLYWYLQNLGQGPELLIRYENEEAVDDSQLPKDRFSAERLKGVDSTLKIQPAELGDSAVYLCASSFGLAGAQEQFFGPGTRLTVL.

The chain combines TRBV6-1 with TRBJ2-3; no firm D call. V was pared by 8 bases and J by 3 bases, with 18 bases between. Germline CDR1 MNHNS, CDR2 SASEGT. The CDR3 contains 15 residues. The CDR3: CASLLGTLLTDTQYF. The DNA of the CDR3 is TGTGCCAGCCTACTGGGCACGCTCTTGACAGATACGCAGTATTTT.

This clone was counted once. The V gene is TRBV28, the J gene TRBJ2-3; D remains ambiguous. With 2 bases removed from V and 0 bases from J, the gap between germline ends came to 6 bases. The CDR3 loop spans 14 amino acids. CDR1 is MDHEN and CDR2 is SYDVKM in the germline V gene. The CDR3: CASSLRKSTDTQYF. The CDR3 DNA is TGTGCCAGCAGTTTACGCAAGAGCACAGATACGCAGTATTTT.

This clone was recorded only once. The V gene is TRBV2, the J gene TRBJ2-3; tentatively, D is TRBD1 or TRBD2 (5 bases each). The CDR3 has 12 residues. The ends were cut back, 4 bases at V and 8 bases at J, with 10 bases in the middle. Germline CDR1 and CDR2: SNHLY and FYNNEI. CDR3 DNA: TGTGCCAGCAGTGGGGACGGCGGTACGCAGTATTTT. This gives the protein CASSGDGGTQYF.

This clone was picked up a small number of times. This chain connects TRBV13 to TRBJ2-7; TRBD2 aligns across 14 bases. Germline-derived CDR1 and CDR2 are PRHDT and FYEKMQ (reference sequence). V was pared by 3 bases and J by 2 bases, with 3 bases of the junction left unmatched. The CDR3 is 16 residues long. The CDR3 loop is CASSLTSGGATYEQYF. CDR3 coding DNA: TGTGCCAGCAGCTTGACTAGCGGGGGGGCCACCTACGAGCAGTACTTC.

This clone was seen only once. The genes are TRBV4-3 and TRBJ2-1; 7 nucleotides line up with TRBD1. V trimming: 0 bases; J trimming: 8 bases; junction bases outside the gene matches: 1. Germline V lookup: CDR1 LGHNA, CDR2 YSLEER. This CDR3 region has 13 residues. The CDR3 sequence is CASSQEGGHEQFF. The DNA of the CDR3 is TGCGCCAGCAGCCAAGAAGGGGGCCATGAGCAGTTCTTC.

The gene calls are TRBV5-4 and TRBJ1-1; no clear D. Germline V gives CDR1 SGHNT, CDR2 YYREEE (reference sequence). This CDR3 comprises 15 residues. V lost 0 bases and J lost 5, with 14 bases in between. For the CDR3, the DNA is TGTGCCAGCAGCTTGGTACTGGGGATGGGGACTGAAGCTTTCTTT. Amino acids: CASSLVLGMGTEAFF.

The rearrangement links TRBV25-1 to TRBJ1-3; no firm D call. Trimming took 3 bases from V and 0 from J, leaving 12 bases between them. CDR1 MGHDK and CDR2 SYGVNS come from the germline V gene. The CDR3 runs to 16 residues. Here the CDR3 DNA reads TGTGCCAGCAGTGAGGACGGCCTAGTCTCTGGAAACACCATATATTTT. Translated, it gives CASSEDGLVSGNTIYF.

This chain joins TRBV6-6 and TRBJ2-7, with a weak D call TRBD2 (6 bases). Germline lookup yields CDR1 MNHNY and CDR2 SVGAGI (reference sequence). V was clipped by 3 bases and J by 2 bases, with 14 bases between them. The CDR3 is 15 residues long. The CDR3 DNA reads TGTGCCAGCAGTTATGGAGGGGCGGGACCCTACGAGCAGTACTTC. Protein sequence: CASSYGGAGPYEQYF.

About this clone: This specimen includes other DNA sequences encoding the same CDR3. The rearrangement links TRBV18 to TRBJ1-2; TRBD1 matches 8 bases. CDR3 size: 13 residues. The germline V gene encodes CDR1 KGHSH and CDR2 LQKENI. V dropped 3 bases and J dropped 3; count of bases not matched to a gene: 0. CDR3 coding DNA: TGTGCCAGCTCACCGGGACAGGACTATGGCTACACCTTC. Translated: CASSPGQDYGYTF.

This clone showed up just once. This rearrangement joins TRBV28 to TRBJ1-5; no reliable D call. V shed 3 bases and J shed 3 bases, with 12 bases lying between them. This CDR3 comprises 15 residues. The germline V gene has CDR1 MDHEN and CDR2 SYDVKM. CDR3 in DNA: TGTGCCAGCAGTTTTCTCGTCGGGGTCAATCAGCCCCAGCATTTT. This encodes CASSFLVGVNQPQHF.

V gene TRBV7-2 combines with J gene TRBJ2-7; TRBD2 matches at 11 bases. The CDR3 length is 15 residues. Germline V gives CDR1 SGHTA, CDR2 FQGNSA. J was trimmed by 0 bases and V by 4 bases; bases with no gene match: 2. The CDR3 sequence: CASSYSGGASYEQYF. In DNA, the CDR3 is TGTGCCAGCAGCTATAGCGGGGGGGCCTCCTACGAGCAGTACTTC.

The rearrangement joins TRBV16 to TRBJ1-5; D might be TRBD1 (6 bases). Germline CDR1 reads KGHSY; CDR2 reads FQNENV. CDR3 size: 15 residues. Trimming shortened V by 0 bases and J by 7 bases, and 13 bases separated the two germline ends. This CDR3 is CASSQSRGNGQPQHF. The CDR3, as DNA: TGTGCCAGCAGCCAATCGAGGGGGAACGGCCAGCCCCAGCATTTT.

The J gene is TRBJ1-2, the V gene TRBV19; 9 nucleotides align to TRBD1. Germline V lookup: CDR1 LNHDA, CDR2 SQIVND (reference sequence). J gave up 3 bases and V 5 bases, and 10 bases lay outside the gene matches. This CDR3 region has 16 residues. CDR3 in DNA: TGTGCCAGTAGTGCTCGACCGGGACAGGGTTACTATGGCTACACCTTC. Protein product: CASSARPGQGYYGYTF.

The rearrangement joins TRBV6-5 to TRBJ1-3; no reliable D call. The germline CDR1 and CDR2 sequences are MNHEY and SVGAGI. V dropped 6 bases and J dropped 0 bases, with 6 bases sitting between them. This CDR3 has 13 residues. The CDR3 coding sequence is TGTGCCAGCAGAAGAGACTCTGGAAACACCATATATTTT. Its protein is CASRRDSGNTIYF.

The V call is TRBV5-1, the J call TRBJ2-5, with D perhaps TRBD1 or TRBD2 (6 bases each). V lost 6 bases and J lost 2, with 17 bases in between. The CDR3 spans 15 residues. From germline, CDR1 is SGHRS and CDR2 YFSETQ. The CDR3 bases are TGCGCCAGCACCCGAGTTGGGGGGACACAAGAGACCCAGTACTTC. Encoded protein: CASTRVGGTQETQYF.